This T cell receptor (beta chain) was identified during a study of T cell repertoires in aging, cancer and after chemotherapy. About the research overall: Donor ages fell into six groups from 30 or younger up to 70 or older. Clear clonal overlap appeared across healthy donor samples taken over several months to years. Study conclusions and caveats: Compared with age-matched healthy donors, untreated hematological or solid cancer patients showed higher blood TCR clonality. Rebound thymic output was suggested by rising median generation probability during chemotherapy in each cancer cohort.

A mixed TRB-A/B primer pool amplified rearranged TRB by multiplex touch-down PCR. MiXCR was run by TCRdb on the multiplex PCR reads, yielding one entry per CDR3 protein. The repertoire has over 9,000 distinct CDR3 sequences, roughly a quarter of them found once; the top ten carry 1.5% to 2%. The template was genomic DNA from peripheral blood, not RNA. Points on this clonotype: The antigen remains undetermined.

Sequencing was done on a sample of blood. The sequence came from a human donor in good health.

The CDR3 coding sequence is TGCGCCAGCAGCTCAGGGGAAGCGGGAGAGACCCAGTACTTC. This sequence encodes CASSSGEAGETQYF. This rearrangement joins TRBV5-1 to TRBJ2-5; D assignment may be TRBD1 or TRBD2 (6 bases each). Germline values: CDR1 SGHRS, CDR2 YFSETQ. The V gene lost 3 bases and the J gene lost 4 bases, with 13 bases spanning the gap. The CDR3 loop spans 14 amino acids.